This TCR beta chain emerged from a study of blood T cell repertoires in COVID-19. At the level of the study: Both acute and convalescent COVID-19 samples were obtained from the United States, Italy and Spain.

Authors' processing steps: Estimation of nucleated cell counts was performed using reference gene primer amplification. Profiled with immunoSEQ multiplex PCR; TCRdb holds only in-frame clones, not every one. From that table come the V and J calls and clone size; the DNA was used to work out D and trimming. Of around 120,000 clones detected, around 76% appear once; the ten largest clones hold 2% to 2.5%. CDR1 SGHNT and CDR2 YYREEE come from the germline V gene (reference sequence). This CDR3 spans 17 amino acids. The V segment lost 0 bases and the J segment 6 bases; nucleotides outside the gene matches: 12.

The sequence came from a man aged 65 to 85 with acute or convalescent COVID-19. Sample: peripheral blood. V gene TRBV5-4 combines with J gene TRBJ2-1; TRBD2 agrees at 7 bases. The CDR3 is CASSLAQTSRRSNEQFF. In DNA, the CDR3 is TGTGCCAGCAGCTTGGCCCAGACTAGCCGGAGGTCCAATGAGCAGTTCTTC.